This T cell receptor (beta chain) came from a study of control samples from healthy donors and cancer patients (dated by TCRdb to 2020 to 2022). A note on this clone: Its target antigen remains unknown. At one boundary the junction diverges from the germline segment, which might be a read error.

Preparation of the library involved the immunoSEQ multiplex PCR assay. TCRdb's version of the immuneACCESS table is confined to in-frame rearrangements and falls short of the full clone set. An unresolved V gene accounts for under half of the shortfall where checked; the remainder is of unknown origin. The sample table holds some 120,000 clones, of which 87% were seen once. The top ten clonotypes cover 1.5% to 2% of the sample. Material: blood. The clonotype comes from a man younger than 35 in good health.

The CDR3 sequence is CASSQEWAPPPYDQYF. In nucleotides, the sequence is TGTGCCAGCAGCCAAGAGTGGGCCCCGCCTCCTTACGATCAGTACTTC. The V and J genes are TRBV4-2 and TRBJ2-7, with no confidently assigned D gene. The CDR3 holds 16 amino acids from the cysteine to the phenylalanine. The DNA shown is the 48-base CDR3, in frame from base 1. The germline V gene provides CDR1 LGHNA and CDR2 YNFKEQ.